Listed below are T cell receptor beta chains from one sample, sequenced in a study of OX40 agonist ivuxolimab in advanced cancers. Here immunoSEQ multiplex PCR was the method, and the copy in TCRdb shows in-frame clones only, minus some. The sample consists of 70,000 to 85,000 clones, 84% of them appearing once. The specimen comprised CD4+ or CD8+ T cells sorted from blood, sampled in a trial of the OX40 agonist ivuxolimab. Receptors were obtained from an adult with an advanced solid tumor such as melanoma, head and neck, liver or kidney cancer. CDR3s include the opening cysteine and the closing phenylalanine or tryptophan. The D gene is left open where the match is weak. Where a row states a size, it is once, few, many or the class of an expanded clone; other rows omit it.

D gene	V gene	clone size	J gene	CDR3 protein	CDR3 DNA
-	TRBV6-5	-	TRBJ1-6	CASSYSRQKNSPLHF	TGTGCCAGCAGTTACTCGAGGCAGAAGAATTCACCCCTCCACTTT
-	TRBV7-2	-	TRBJ2-7	CASSPQPGTPEQYF	TGTGCCAGCAGCCCCCAACCCGGGACCCCCGAGCAGTACTTC
TRBD1	TRBV11-2	-	TRBJ2-7	CASSLKQTGQGYEQYF	TGTGCCAGCAGCTTAAAGCAGACAGGACAGGGGTACGAGCAGTACTTC
TRBD1	TRBV19	-	TRBJ1-2	CASSRDREVGYGYTF	TGTGCCAGTAGTCGTGACAGGGAAGTTGGCTATGGCTACACCTTC
-	TRBV15	-	TRBJ2-3	CATSRFIGGATDTQYF	TGTGCCACCAGCAGATTCATCGGGGGTGCGACAGATACGCAGTATTTT
TRBD1	TRBV4-2	-	TRBJ2-3	CASSPTGGITDTQYF	TGTGCCAGCAGCCCGACAGGGGGAATCACAGATACGCAGTATTTT
TRBD2	TRBV4-1	-	TRBJ2-7	CASSQELASRVYEQYF	TGCGCCAGCAGCCAAGAACTAGCGTCGCGAGTATACGAGCAGTACTTC
-	TRBV28	-	TRBJ2-1	CASSGRQGGPYNEQFF	TGTGCCAGCAGTGGAAGACAGGGAGGGCCCTACAATGAGCAGTTCTTC
-	TRBV18	-	TRBJ2-2	CASSSGNTGELFF	TGTGCCAGCTCATCAGGAAACACCGGGGAGCTGTTTTTT
TRBD1	TRBV28	-	TRBJ1-5	CASSQDRGEPQHF	TGTGCCAGCAGCCAAGACAGGGGTGAGCCCCAGCATTTT
TRBD2	TRBV12-5	few	TRBJ2-7	CASGLAAGGYEQYF	TGTGCTAGTGGTTTGGCGGCGGGGGGCTACGAGCAGTACTTC
TRBD1	TRBV7-1	-	TRBJ1-1	CASSAQGTTEAFF	TGTGCCAGCAGCGCACAGGGGACGACTGAAGCTTTCTTT
-	TRBV6-6	-	TRBJ1-2	CASSYSDRGYGYTF	TGTGCCAGCAGTTACTCGGATAGGGGGTATGGCTACACCTTC
-	TRBV11-2	once	TRBJ2-1	CASSLDPRDNEQFF	TGTGCCAGCAGCTTAGATCCCCGAGACAATGAGCAGTTCTTC
-	TRBV27	few	TRBJ1-2	CASSDTPRFYGYTF	TGTGCCAGCAGCGATACCCCGAGGTTCTATGGCTACACCTTC
-	TRBV6-1	-	TRBJ1-4	CASSPDLGREKLFF	TGTGCCAGCAGTCCAGACCTTGGACGCGAAAAACTGTTTTTT
-	TRBV7-3	-	TRBJ2-3	CASSQKGTVGAHTQYF	TGTGCCAGCAGCCAAAAGGGGACCGTCGGGGCACATACGCAGTATTTT
TRBD1	TRBV19	-	TRBJ1-4	CASNRGLGEKLFF	TGTGCCAGTAATAGGGGGCTCGGTGAAAAACTGTTTTTT
-	TRBV29-1	-	TRBJ2-1	CSAEGGGEYNEQFF	TGCAGCGCAGAGGGGGGAGGGGAATACAATGAGCAGTTCTTC
-	TRBV11-2	-	TRBJ1-2	CASSADRFYGYTF	TGTGCCAGCAGCGCCGACAGATTCTATGGCTACACCTTC
-	TRBV23-1	-	TRBJ1-2	CASSRLQGFNGYTF	TGCGCCAGCAGTCGCCTACAGGGTTTTAATGGCTACACCTTC
TRBD1	TRBV18	many	TRBJ1-6	CASSPQQGDSPLHF	TGTGCCAGCTCACCGCAACAGGGGGATTCACCCCTCCACTTT
-	TRBV5-1	-	TRBJ2-1	CASSTDGQVPYNEQFF	TGCGCCAGCAGCACCGACGGACAAGTACCATACAATGAGCAGTTCTTC
-	TRBV6-6	-	TRBJ1-3	CASSYGLGGTIYF	TGTGCCAGCAGTTACGGGCTAGGGGGCACCATATATTTT
TRBD2	TRBV27	large	TRBJ2-7	CASKAGDRYEQYF	TGTGCCAGCAAAGCGGGGGACCGCTACGAGCAGTACTTC
TRBD2	TRBV4-2	once	TRBJ2-1	CASSRLGAGADEQFF	TGTGCCAGCAGCCGGTTAGGAGCGGGAGCAGATGAGCAGTTCTTC
TRBD2	TRBV11-2	-	TRBJ2-1	CASSPLAGGLYNEQFF	TGTGCCAGCAGCCCACTAGCGGGGGGGCTCTACAATGAGCAGTTCTTC
TRBD2	TRBV7-2	-	TRBJ2-5	CASRLPPGGTQYF	TGTGCCAGCAGGCTCCCTCCGGGGGGGACCCAGTACTTC
-	TRBV13	-	TRBJ2-1	CASSSTGITKGGQFF	TGTGCCAGCAGCTCAACCGGGATTACGAAAGGGGGGCAGTTCTTC
-	TRBV7-2	-	TRBJ2-5	CASSPPGWNEQYF	TGTGCCAGCAGCCCGCCAGGGTGGAATGAGCAGTACTTC
-	TRBV11-2	-	TRBJ2-1	CASSFVDSLNEQFF	TGTGCCAGCAGCTTCGTGGACAGCCTGAATGAGCAGTTCTTC
-	TRBV6-5	-	TRBJ2-4	CASSLYGGAKNIQYF	TGTGCCAGCAGTTTATACGGGGGCGCCAAAAACATTCAGTACTTC
-	TRBV5-4	-	TRBJ2-3	CASSLVSGESLNTQYF	TGTGCCAGCAGCTTGGTATCGGGGGAGAGTTTGAATACGCAGTATTTT
TRBD2	TRBV28	-	TRBJ2-7	CASRLAGDSYEQYF	TGTGCCAGCAGACTAGCGGGGGACTCTTACGAGCAGTACTTC
-	TRBV28	-	TRBJ2-6	CASSSLGRPSGANVLTF	TGTGCCAGCAGTTCCCTTGGACGGCCCTCTGGGGCCAACGTCCTGACTTTC
-	TRBV2	-	TRBJ2-3	CASKVTDSTDTQYF	TGTGCCAGCAAGGTTACCGATAGCACAGATACGCAGTATTTT
-	TRBV5-6	-	TRBJ1-2	CASSQGGGQSNYGYTF	TGTGCCAGCAGCCAAGGCGGGGGGCAGTCGAACTATGGCTACACCTTC
TRBD1	TRBV28	-	TRBJ1-4	CASSTRGQGISNEKLFF	TGTGCCAGCAGCACTAGGGGACAGGGAATTTCTAATGAAAAACTGTTTTTT
TRBD1	TRBV4-2	-	TRBJ1-4	CASSPAQGAGANEKLFF	TGTGCCAGCAGTCCAGCACAGGGGGCCGGAGCTAATGAAAAACTGTTTTTT
-	TRBV9	-	TRBJ2-2	CASSVGTNTGELFF	TGTGCCAGCAGCGTTGGGACAAACACCGGGGAGCTGTTTTTT
-	TRBV28	-	TRBJ2-3	CASSSRTLADTQYF	TGTGCCAGCAGTTCACGAACCTTAGCAGATACGCAGTATTTT
TRBD2	TRBV2	-	TRBJ2-2	CASSGSGTNTGELFF	TGTGCCAGCAGTGGGAGCGGGACCAACACCGGGGAGCTGTTTTTT
-	TRBV6-6	-	TRBJ1-1	CATKSGEAFF	TGTGCCACCAAATCAGGGGAAGCTTTCTTT
-	TRBV6-6	once	TRBJ2-3	CASSYGGGTTDTQYF	TGTGCCAGCAGTTACGGAGGCGGGACGACAGATACGCAGTATTTT
-	TRBV27	-	TRBJ2-1	CASSRRGTNNEQFF	TGTGCCAGCAGTCGAAGGGGGACCAACAATGAGCAGTTCTTC
-	TRBV4-3	-	TRBJ2-6	CASSQDPPGSSGANVLTF	TGCGCCAGCAGCCAAGATCCCCCGGGGAGCTCTGGGGCCAACGTCCTGACTTTC
-	TRBV11-2	-	TRBJ2-7	CASSSSLSSYEQYF	TGTGCCAGCAGCAGTTCATTGAGCTCCTACGAGCAGTACTTC
-	TRBV7-2	-	TRBJ1-5	CASSPGGQVGQPQHF	TGTGCCAGCAGCCCAGGCGGCCAGGTCGGACAGCCCCAGCATTTT
-	TRBV7-8	once	TRBJ2-3	CASSLNLEFTDTQYF	TGTGCCAGCAGCTTAAATCTCGAGTTCACAGATACGCAGTATTTT
-	TRBV19	-	TRBJ2-1	CASSIRDNNEQFF	TGTGCCAGTAGTATACGCGACAACAATGAGCAGTTCTTC
-	TRBV11-2	few	TRBJ2-7	CASRLKGQHTAGAYEQYF	TGTGCCAGCCGATTAAAGGGGCAGCACACAGCCGGGGCCTACGAGCAGTACTTC
-	TRBV9	-	TRBJ2-6	CASSLIGDGGSGANVLTF	TGTGCCAGCAGCCTCATCGGGGATGGTGGCTCTGGGGCCAACGTCCTGACTTTC
-	TRBV27	-	TRBJ1-2	CASSLRMIGGRYGYTF	TGTGCCAGCAGTTTAAGGATGATCGGGGGAAGATATGGCTACACCTTC
TRBD1	TRBV30	-	TRBJ2-2	CAWNRGPNTGELFF	TGTGCCTGGAACAGGGGACCGAACACCGGGGAGCTGTTTTTT
TRBD1	TRBV7-9	-	TRBJ2-5	CASSLEGQGVVTQYF	TGTGCCAGCAGCTTAGAGGGACAGGGTGTGGTGACCCAGTACTTC
TRBD1	TRBV6-5	once	TRBJ2-5	CASSRDRRETQYF	TGTGCCAGCAGTAGGGACAGAAGGGAGACCCAGTACTTC